The clone carrying this T cell receptor beta chain was picked up a small number of times. Antigen specificity is unknown. The CDR3 covers 13 residues. V dropped 2 bases and J dropped 1 base, with 7 bases sitting between them. Germline V CDR1 and CDR2: SGHRS, YFSETQ. The immunoSEQ assay was version 4, run in survey mode. TCRdb keeps only in-frame clones here, not all; method: immunoSEQ multiplex PCR. Of some 58,000 clones in the sample, about 77% were seen once. This sample is drawn from a study of persistence of HIV-infected CD4 T cells. An overlapping HIV-1 Gag peptide pool stimulated these cells at 1 ug/peptide/mL. CD40L/CD69 double-negative CD45RO-high memory CD4+ T cells were collected.

The genes are TRBV5-1 and TRBJ2-7; no firm D call. Sequencing was performed on CD4+ T cells sorted from PBMCs after 18-hour stimulation, taken from a patient who received antiretroviral therapy. The sequence came from an adult man with HIV who was CMV-seropositive. CDR3 coding DNA: TGCGCCAGCAGCTTTACAGAGTCCTACGAGCAGTACTTC. This encodes CASSFTESYEQYF. The full variable domain, completed using reference TRBV5-1 and TRBJ2-7, is KAGVTQTPRYLIKTRGQQVTLSCSPISGHRSVSWYQQTPGQGLQFLFEYFSETQRNKGNFPGRFSGRQFSNSRSEMNVSTLELGDSALYLCASSFTESYEQYFGPGTRLTVT.